This T cell receptor (beta chain) was captured by sequencing in a study of T cells in Graves' hyperthyroidism and ophthalmopathy. CDR3 size: 13 residues. V was pared by 10 bases and J by 6 bases, with 11 bases of the junction left unmatched. From germline, CDR1 is MNHEY and CDR2 SMNVEV (reference sequence). Whole-study results and caveats: The blood repertoire included most of the expanded thyroid clonotypes above 0.001. Ophthalmopathy was told apart from stable hyperthyroidism by a 13 V-J model.

This clonotype has only a few counts. Its specificity is not known. Template material for amplifying TCR beta CDR3 regions consisted of RNA transcripts. The HTBI set primed first-round TCR CDR3 RT-PCR. TCRdb reprocessed the multiplex PCR reads via MiXCR and lists one record per CDR3 protein. The repertoire has over 400,000 distinct CDR3 sequences, about 15% of them found once; the top ten carry about 13%. Those patients with uncontrolled infection, other autoimmune disease, pregnancy or lactation were excluded. Around 10 ml of fresh peripheral blood supplied the PBMCs. The chain joins TRBV27 to TRBJ1-2; 7 bases align to TRBD1. The sample consisted of blood. This clonotype was obtained from a man aged 18 to 35 with Graves' ophthalmopathy. CDR3 DNA sequence: TGTGCCATCCTAACAGGGGCGAGGCATGGCTACACCTTC. Translating gives CAILTGARHGYTF.